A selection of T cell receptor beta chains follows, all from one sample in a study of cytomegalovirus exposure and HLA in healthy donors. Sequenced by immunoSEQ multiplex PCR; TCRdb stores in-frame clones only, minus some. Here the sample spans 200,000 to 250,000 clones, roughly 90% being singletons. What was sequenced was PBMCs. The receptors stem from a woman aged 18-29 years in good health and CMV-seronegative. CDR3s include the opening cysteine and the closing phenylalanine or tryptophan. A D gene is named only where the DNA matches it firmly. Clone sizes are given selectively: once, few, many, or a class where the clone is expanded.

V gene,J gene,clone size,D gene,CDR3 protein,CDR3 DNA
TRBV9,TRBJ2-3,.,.,CASSVAGLAGASTDTQYF,TGTGCCAGCAGCGTAGCCGGGCTGGCGGGGGCGAGCACAGATACGCAGTATTTT
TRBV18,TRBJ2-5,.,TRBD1,CASSQTTGRETQYF,TGTGCCAGCTCACAAACGACAGGGAGAGAGACCCAGTACTTC
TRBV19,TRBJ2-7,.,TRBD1,CASSTLRDSPYEQYF,TGTGCCAGTAGTACCCTCCGGGACAGTCCCTACGAGCAGTACTTC
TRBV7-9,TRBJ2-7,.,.,CASSLDPGWYEQYF,TGTGCCAGCAGCTTAGATCCGGGTTGGTACGAGCAGTACTTC
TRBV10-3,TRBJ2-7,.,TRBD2,CATRPGLAGGGSYEQYF,TGTGCCACACGACCGGGACTAGCGGGAGGGGGGTCCTACGAGCAGTACTTC
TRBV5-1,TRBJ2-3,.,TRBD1,CASSSIQGATDTQYF,TGCGCCAGCAGCTCGATACAGGGGGCAACAGATACGCAGTATTTT
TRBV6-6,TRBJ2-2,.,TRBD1,CASSYRGGSVGELFF,TGTGCCAGCAGTTATCGAGGGGGCTCGGTCGGGGAGCTGTTTTTT
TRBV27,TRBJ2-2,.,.,CASTKGLGGELFF,TGTGCCAGCACGAAGGGGTTAGGCGGGGAGCTGTTTTTT
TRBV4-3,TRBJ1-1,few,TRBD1,CASSQDTGGTEAFF,TGCGCCAGCAGCCAAGATACAGGGGGTACTGAAGCTTTCTTT
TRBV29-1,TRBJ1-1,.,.,CSVEGHPNTEAFF,TGCAGCGTTGAAGGACATCCGAACACTGAAGCTTTCTTT
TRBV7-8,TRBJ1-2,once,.,CASSPTYSGSRYTF,TGTGCCAGCAGCCCGACATATTCAGGGTCCCGCTACACCTTC